Included here is one T cell receptor (beta chain) sequence, with context. The antigen is not known. Source study methods: ImmunoSEQ gave junction-only sequences without quality scores, so filtering differed. Profiled with immunoSEQ multiplex PCR; TCRdb holds only in-frame clones, not every one. V and J calls and clone size are those listed in that table; D and trimming were worked out from the DNA. Among 530,000 or so clones listed, about 79% were seen once. Unsorted samples, those not sorted, used roughly 100 million PBMCs for genomic DNA. The entry originates in a study of shared clonotypes between healthy human individuals. Study-wide results and limits: Represented diversity, genetic and exposure-history alike, was limited by few donors.

V shed 6 bases and J shed 0 bases, with 6 bases lying between them. The V gene's germline CDR1 is DFQATT and CDR2 SNEGSKA (reference sequence). CDR3 length: 11 amino acids. The source material was PBMCs. The chain uses TRBV20-1 and TRBJ2-7; no firm D call. The origin of this receptor is a woman aged 40 to 50 in good health. Some clones in this sample may be carry-over from other donors' samples. The CDR3 sequence: CSAASSYEQYF. The CDR3 DNA is TGCAGTGCGGCTAGCTCCTACGAGCAGTACTTC.